The subject of this entry is one T cell receptor (beta chain). The antigen is not known. Looked up from germline, CDR1 is SGHRS and CDR2 is YFSETQ. The V end was cut by 0 bases, the J end by 2 bases, with 9 bases between. The CDR3 consists of 14 residues. This sample is part of a study of blood T cells in healthy people across ages. Notes on the study in general: The fall in TCR beta diversity per million T cells was roughly linear with age.

Then a second PCR, running roughly 6 to 12 cycles, was carried out with a sample-barcoded 5' primer and a J-beta primer mix. TCRdb reprocessed the 5' RACE reads via MiXCR and lists one record per CDR3 protein. The sample comprises 1.8 million or so distinct CDR3 sequences, approximately 39% of which are singletons, and 23% rests with the top ten. The specimen sequenced was blood. The origin of this receptor is a human donor in good health. V and J are TRBV5-1 and TRBJ2-7; D gene uncertain. CDR3 residues: CASSLATFPYEQYF. Here the CDR3 DNA reads TGCGCCAGCAGCTTGGCCACTTTCCCCTACGAGCAGTACTTC.